This TCR beta chain was obtained from a study of blood T cells in healthy people across ages. The overall study: About one barcoded beta molecule per two T cells was the capture yield of template switching.

The study recruited healthy Caucasian donors from Russia who were aged about 6 to 95. Isolation recovered at least 6.5 million PBMCs from every sample. The CDR3 has 15 residues. V shed 1 base and J shed 3 bases, with 11 bases lying between them. The germline V gene has CDR1 SGHTA and CDR2 FQGNSA. Next came a second PCR, run for about 6 to 12 cycles, which used a sample-barcoded 5' primer along with a J-beta primer mix. TCRdb called the 5' RACE reads again in MiXCR, with one record for every CDR3 protein. This sample has hundreds of thousands of distinct CDR3 sequences, with approximately 59% found just once.

The TCR was taken from a man aged 25 to 40 in good health. The sequencing input was blood. V gene TRBV7-2 combines with J gene TRBJ2-3, with unresolved D. CDR3 loop: CASSLEVGGTDTQYF. The CDR3 nucleotides read TGTGCCAGCAGCTTAGAAGTCGGCGGAACAGATACGCAGTATTTT.